This TCR beta chain is drawn from a study of blood T cell repertoires in COVID-19. This clone has just a few counts. Assay used: immunoSEQ multiplex PCR; TCRdb lists only in-frame clones, some missing. The table lists approximately 170,000 clones, approximately 80% of them singletons. The V and J ends lost 4 bases and 8 bases respectively, with 21 bases between them. The CDR3 runs to 15 residues. The V gene's germline CDR1 is SGHRS and CDR2 YFSETQ. Those who participated ranged in age from roughly 18 to 100 years and resided in about two dozen US areas. Recovered participants had two consecutive negative NP/OP PCR tests, healthcare professional clearance, or symptom resolution.

V gene TRBV5-1 combines with J gene TRBJ1-2; D is unresolved. The sample was PBMCs or T cells enriched from blood (not recorded which). The receptor comes from a man aged 35-49 years who had recovered from COVID-19. CDR3 DNA sequence: TGCGCCAGCAGCAGGGCCGGGGAAGAGGTATCGGGCTACACCTTC. It specifies CASSRAGEEVSGYTF.